This note documents a single T cell receptor beta chain sequence. TCRdb keeps only in-frame clones here, not all; method: immunoSEQ multiplex PCR. Of 11,000 to 15,000 clones listed, around three quarters were seen once; the top ten hold around 21%. These data are taken from a study of T cells after somatic rescue of genetic block. Trimming stripped 2 bases from V and 5 bases from J, with 5 bases between. CDR1 is SGHKS, CDR2 YYEKEE, per germline (reference sequence). The CDR3 runs 11 residues. The rearrangement links TRBV5-5 to TRBJ2-7; D ambiguous. The TCR comes from a boy aged 5-17 years. Sequencing input: peripheral blood mononuclear cells (PBMCs). CDR3 region: CASSLLHEQYF. CDR3 DNA: TGTGCCAGCAGCTTATTACACGAGCAGTACTTC.